Listed here are 15 T cell receptor beta chains from one sample, sequenced in a study of T cells in Graves' hyperthyroidism and ophthalmopathy. Amplification of TCR beta CDR3 regions used RNA as the template. Using the HTBI primer set, a first-round RT-PCR was run on the TCR CDR3. TCRdb itself ran the multiplex PCR reads through MiXCR, one entry per CDR3 protein. Among 300,000 to 450,000 distinct CDR3 sequences listed, approximately 14% were seen once. Sequenced input: blood. The origin of the receptors is a woman younger than 35 with Graves' hyperthyroidism that later progressed to Graves' ophthalmopathy.

The V gene is TRBV24-1, the J gene TRBJ2-2, with unresolved D. The CDR3 totals 13 residues. Germline lookup yields CDR1 KGHDR and CDR2 SFDVKD. V was clipped by 1 base and J by 6 bases, with 5 bases between them. The CDR3 coding sequence is TGTGCCACCAGTGATTTTAATCCCGGGGAGCTGTTTTTT. It specifies CATSDFNPGELFF.

The chain uses TRBV6-5 and TRBJ2-7, with D perhaps matching TRBD1 (5 bases). CDR3 size: 17 residues. The germline CDR1 and CDR2 sequences are MNHEY and SVGAGI. The ends were cut back, 2 bases at V and 0 bases at J, with 17 bases in the middle. The CDR3 DNA sequence: TGTGCCAGCAGTTACCGTAGGGGTGGGATTGGCTCCTACGAGCAGTACTTC. Its protein is CASSYRRGGIGSYEQYF.

This clonotype was seen many times. This chain joins TRBV7-2 and TRBJ1-1; D ambiguous. Trimming shortened V by 4 bases and J by 11 bases, and 11 bases separated the two germline ends. The germline CDR1 and CDR2 sequences are SGHTA and FQGNSA. This CDR3 contains 11 residues. CDR3 coding DNA: TGTGCCAGCAGCTGGGCCGATGGGGCTTTCTTT. Translation gives CASSWADGAFF. Full variable domain (remainder filled in from reference TRBV7-2 and TRBJ1-1): GAGVSQSPSNKVTEKGKDVELRCDPISGHTALYWYRQSLGQGLEFLIYFQGNSAPDKSGLPSDRFSAERTGGSVSTLTIQRTQQEDSAVYLCASSWADGAFFGQGTRLTVV.

The V gene is TRBV10-2, the J gene TRBJ1-6, with 10 bases that match TRBD1. The CDR3 runs to 18 residues. V trimming: 0 bases; J trimming: 0 bases; junction bases outside the gene matches: 2. Germline V gene lookup returns CDR1 WSHSY and CDR2 SAAADI. CDR3 nucleotide sequence: TGCGCCAGCAGTGAGTCGGGACAGGGGAGCTCCTATAATTCACCCCTCCACTTT. The encoded protein is CASSESGQGSSYNSPLHF.

This clonotype was seen more than once but under ten times. The chain recombines TRBV19 with TRBJ2-2, with D perhaps TRBD2 (7 bases). This CDR3 comprises 14 residues. With 5 bases removed from V and 5 bases from J, the gap between germline ends came to 12 bases. The germline CDR1 and CDR2 sequences are LNHDA and SQIVND (reference sequence). The CDR3 nucleotides read TGTGCCAGTAGTGTTGGGAGGGGGACCGGGGAGCTGTTTTTT. It codes for CASSVGRGTGELFF.

The chain couples TRBV5-1 to TRBJ2-5, with D perhaps TRBD2 (7 bases). V lost 0 bases to trimming and J lost 5 bases, with 14 bases between them. In germline, CDR1 is SGHRS, CDR2 YFSETQ. The CDR3 has 15 amino acids. DNA for the CDR3: TGCGCCAGCAGCTTGGCCGCCGGGGGGCCGGAGACCCAGTACTTC. Translating gives CASSLAAGGPETQYF.

This chain joins TRBV29-1 and TRBJ1-4, with 8 bases identical to TRBD1. From germline, CDR1 is SQVTM and CDR2 ANQGSEA. V lost 3 bases and J lost 8; bases outside the gene matches: 5. The CDR3 is 13 residues long. The CDR3 region is CSVDMTGEEKLFF. The CDR3 DNA reads TGCAGCGTTGATATGACAGGGGAAGAAAAACTGTTTTTT. Drawing the rest from reference TRBV29-1 and TRBJ1-4, the complete variable domain is SAVISQKPSRDICQRGTSLTIQCQVDSQVTMMFWYRQQPGQSLTLIATANQGSEATYESGFVIDKFPISRPNLTFSTLTVSNMSPEDSSIYLCSVDMTGEEKLFFGSGTQLSVL.

In this sample, this clonotype turned up many times. The chain uses TRBV11-2 and TRBJ2-1; D is perhaps TRBD2 (6 bases). Germline assignment: CDR1 SGHAT and CDR2 FQNNGV. V lost 6 bases, J lost 7 bases, and 19 bases lay in between. The CDR3 consists of 15 residues. CDR3 residues: CASRFEGGPRNEQFF. Here the CDR3 DNA reads TGTGCCAGCAGATTCGAAGGAGGGCCTCGGAATGAGCAGTTCTTC.

The sample holds many counts of this clonotype. V usage is TRBV12-3 or TRBV12-4 and J usage is TRBJ2-3; D not certain. Trimming removed 4 bases at V and 1 base at J, with 12 bases between. This CDR3 is 15 amino acids long. This chain's CDR3 is CASSSPRDGTDTQYF. The CDR3 DNA is TGTGCCAGCAGTTCTCCCCGAGACGGCACAGATACGCAGTATTTT.

This clonotype was seen at least ten times. The V and J genes are TRBV15 and TRBJ2-7; D is unresolved. Germline lookup yields CDR1 LNHNV and CDR2 YYDKDF (reference sequence). The germline V and J ends were trimmed by 4 bases and 5 bases, with 15 bases remaining between them. This CDR3 spans 14 amino acids. CDR3 region: CATSKNGRVDEQYF. Written as DNA, the CDR3 is TGTGCCACCAGCAAAAACGGACGAGTTGACGAGCAGTACTTC.

The chain links TRBV14 to TRBJ2-7; 10 bases are shared with TRBD1. This CDR3 has 14 residues. Germline V gene lookup returns CDR1 SGHDN and CDR2 FVKESK. V lost 5 bases and J lost 3; bases outside the gene matches: 4. The CDR3 region has the DNA TGTGCCAGCAGCGACGGACAGGGGGGCTACGAGCAGTACTTC. The encoded protein is CASSDGQGGYEQYF.

This clonotype has a count of ten or more. V usage is TRBV5-1 and J usage is TRBJ2-7; D may be TRBD1 or TRBD2 (5 bases each). CDR1 is SGHRS and CDR2 is YFSETQ in the germline V gene. This CDR3 contains 13 residues. V lost 7 bases and J 0 bases, leaving 11 bases between the germline ends. Here the CDR3 reads CASGRDGSYEQYF. CDR3 DNA: TGCGCCAGCGGCAGGGACGGCTCCTACGAGCAGTACTTC. Using reference TRBV5-1 and TRBJ2-7 for the parts outside the CDR3, the full variable domain is KAGVTQTPRYLIKTRGQQVTLSCSPISGHRSVSWYQQTPGQGLQFLFEYFSETQRNKGNFPGRFSGRQFSNSRSEMNVSTLELGDSALYLCASGRDGSYEQYFGPGTRLTVT.

This clonotype was detected a few times. The rearrangement links TRBV19 to TRBJ2-5; 8 bases align to TRBD2. The V segment lost 1 base and the J segment 3 bases; nucleotides outside the gene matches: 7. Germline V gene data show CDR1 as LNHDA and CDR2 as SQIVND (reference sequence). CDR3 length: 16 residues. CDR3 bases: TGTGCCAGTAGTATAGGGGAGGGGACTAGTGAAGAGACCCAGTACTTC. Translated: CASSIGEGTSEETQYF.

This clonotype was counted a few times. The chain links TRBV6-1 to TRBJ2-7; D uncertain. CDR1 MNHNS and CDR2 SASEGT come from the germline V gene. V dropped 6 bases and J dropped 2 bases, with 8 bases sitting between them. CDR3 size: 12 residues. The CDR3 DNA is TGTGCCAGCAGGGACGGTCCCTACGAGCAGTACTTC. It translates to CASRDGPYEQYF.

CDR3 in amino acids: CASTRDYEQYF. The CDR3 DNA sequence: TGTGCCAGCACCCGAGACTACGAGCAGTACTTC. The chain is built from TRBV5-5 and TRBJ2-7; D gene uncertain. Germline V CDR1 and CDR2: SGHKS, YYEKEE (reference sequence). Trimming pared 6 bases from V and 3 bases from J, leaving 7 bases between. This CDR3 contains 11 residues. The whole variable domain, remainder taken from reference TRBV5-5 and TRBJ2-7, is DAGVTQSPTHLIKTRGQQVTLRCSPISGHKSVSWYQQVLGQGPQFIFQYYEKEERGRGNFPDRFSARQFPNYSSELNVNALLLGDSALYLCASTRDYEQYFGPGTRLTVT.